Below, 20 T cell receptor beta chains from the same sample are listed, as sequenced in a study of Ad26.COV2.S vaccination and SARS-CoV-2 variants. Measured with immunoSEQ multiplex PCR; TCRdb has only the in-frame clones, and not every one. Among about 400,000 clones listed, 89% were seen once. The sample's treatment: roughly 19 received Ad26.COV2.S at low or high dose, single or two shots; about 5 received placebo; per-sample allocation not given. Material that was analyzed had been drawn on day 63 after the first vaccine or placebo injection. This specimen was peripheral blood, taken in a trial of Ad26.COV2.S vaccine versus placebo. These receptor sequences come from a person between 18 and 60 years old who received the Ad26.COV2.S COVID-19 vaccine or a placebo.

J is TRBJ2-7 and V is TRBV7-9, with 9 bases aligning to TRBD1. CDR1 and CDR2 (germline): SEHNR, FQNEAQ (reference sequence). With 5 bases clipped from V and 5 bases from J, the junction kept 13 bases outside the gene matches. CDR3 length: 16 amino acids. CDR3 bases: TGTGCCAGCAGCCCAAGGGGGACAGGGAAAGACCACGAGCAGTACTTC. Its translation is CASSPRGTGKDHEQYF.

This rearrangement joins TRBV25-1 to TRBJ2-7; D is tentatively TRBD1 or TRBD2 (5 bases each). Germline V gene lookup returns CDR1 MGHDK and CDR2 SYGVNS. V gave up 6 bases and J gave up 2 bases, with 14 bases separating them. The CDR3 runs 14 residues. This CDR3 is CASSPRGGTYEQYF. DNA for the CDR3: TGTGCCAGCAGCCCCCGTGGGGGTACCTACGAGCAGTACTTC.

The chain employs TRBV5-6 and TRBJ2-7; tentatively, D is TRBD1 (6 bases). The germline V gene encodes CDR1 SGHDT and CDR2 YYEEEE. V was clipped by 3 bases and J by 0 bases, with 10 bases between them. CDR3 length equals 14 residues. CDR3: CASSYRDTSYEQYF. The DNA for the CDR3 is TGTGCCAGCAGCTACCGGGACACCTCCTACGAGCAGTACTTC.

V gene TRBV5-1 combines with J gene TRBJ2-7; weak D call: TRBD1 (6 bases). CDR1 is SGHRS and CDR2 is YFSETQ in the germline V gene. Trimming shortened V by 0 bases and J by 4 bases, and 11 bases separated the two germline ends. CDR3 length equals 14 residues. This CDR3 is CASSLGSGEYEQYF. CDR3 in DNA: TGCGCCAGCAGCTTGGGGTCAGGGGAGTACGAGCAGTACTTC.

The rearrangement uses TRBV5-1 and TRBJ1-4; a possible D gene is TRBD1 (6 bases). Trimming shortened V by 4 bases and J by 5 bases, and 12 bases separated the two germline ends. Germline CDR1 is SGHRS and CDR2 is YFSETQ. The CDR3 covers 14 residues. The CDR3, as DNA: TGCGCCAGCAGCCCCCCGGACAGCAATGAAAAACTGTTTTTT. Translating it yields CASSPPDSNEKLFF. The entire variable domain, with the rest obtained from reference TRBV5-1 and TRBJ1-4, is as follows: KAGVTQTPRYLIKTRGQQVTLSCSPISGHRSVSWYQQTPGQGLQFLFEYFSETQRNKGNFPGRFSGRQFSNSRSEMNVSTLELGDSALYLCASSPPDSNEKLFFGSGTQLSVL.

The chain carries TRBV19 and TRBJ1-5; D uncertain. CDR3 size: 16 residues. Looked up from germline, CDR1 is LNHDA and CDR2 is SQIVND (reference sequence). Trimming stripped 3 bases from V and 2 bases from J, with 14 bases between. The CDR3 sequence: CASSINLGQGNQPQHF. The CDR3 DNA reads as TGTGCCAGTAGTATCAATCTCGGGCAGGGCAATCAGCCCCAGCATTTT. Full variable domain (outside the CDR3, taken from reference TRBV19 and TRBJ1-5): DGGITQSPKYLFRKEGQNVTLSCEQNLNHDAMYWYRQDPGQGLRLIYYSQIVNDFQKGDIAEGYSVSREKKESFPLTVTSAQKNPTAFYLCASSINLGQGNQPQHFGDGTRLSIL.

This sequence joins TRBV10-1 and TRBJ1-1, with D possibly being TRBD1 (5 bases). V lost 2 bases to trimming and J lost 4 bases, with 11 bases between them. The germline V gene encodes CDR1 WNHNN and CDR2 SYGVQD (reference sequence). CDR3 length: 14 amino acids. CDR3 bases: TGCGCCAGCAGTGAGATCCCGAGGGGCACTGAAGCTTTCTTT. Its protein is CASSEIPRGTEAFF.

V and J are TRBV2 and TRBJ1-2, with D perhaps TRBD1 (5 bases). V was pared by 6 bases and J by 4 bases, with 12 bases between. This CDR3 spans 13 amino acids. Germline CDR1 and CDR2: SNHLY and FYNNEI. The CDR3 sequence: CASSADSGYGYTF. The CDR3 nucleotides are TGTGCCAGCAGCGCCGACAGTGGCTATGGCTACACCTTC.

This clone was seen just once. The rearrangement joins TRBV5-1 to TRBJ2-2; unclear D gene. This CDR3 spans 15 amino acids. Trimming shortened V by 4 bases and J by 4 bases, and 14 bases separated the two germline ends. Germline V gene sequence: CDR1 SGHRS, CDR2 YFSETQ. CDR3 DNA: TGCGCCAGCAGCCCTTCCCCCAGAGCCACCGGGGAGCTGTTTTTT. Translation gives CASSPSPRATGELFF.

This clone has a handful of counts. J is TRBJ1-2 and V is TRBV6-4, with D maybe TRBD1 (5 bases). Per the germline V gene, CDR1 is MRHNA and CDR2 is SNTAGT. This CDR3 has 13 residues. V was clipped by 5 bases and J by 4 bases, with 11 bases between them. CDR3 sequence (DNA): TGTGCCAGCAGTAAGGGACGGACCTATGGCTACACCTTC. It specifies CASSKGRTYGYTF.

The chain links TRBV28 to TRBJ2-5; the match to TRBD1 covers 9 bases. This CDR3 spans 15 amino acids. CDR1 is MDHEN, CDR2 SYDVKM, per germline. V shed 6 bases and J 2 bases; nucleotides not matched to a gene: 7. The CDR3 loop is CASSLDRGRQETQYF. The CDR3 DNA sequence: TGTGCCAGCAGCCTGGACAGGGGACGACAAGAGACCCAGTACTTC.

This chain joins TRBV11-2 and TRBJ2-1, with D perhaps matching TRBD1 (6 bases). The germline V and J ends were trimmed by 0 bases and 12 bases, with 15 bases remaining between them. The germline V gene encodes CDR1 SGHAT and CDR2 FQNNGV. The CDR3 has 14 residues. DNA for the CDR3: TGTGCCAGCAGCTTAGATCAGGCCACAGGGTTGCAGTTCTTC. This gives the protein CASSLDQATGLQFF.

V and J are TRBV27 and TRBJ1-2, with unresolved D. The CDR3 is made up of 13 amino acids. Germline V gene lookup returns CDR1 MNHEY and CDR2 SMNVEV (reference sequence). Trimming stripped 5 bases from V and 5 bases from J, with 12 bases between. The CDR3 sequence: CASSEYMGYGYTF. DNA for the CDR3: TGTGCCAGCAGTGAATATATGGGATATGGCTACACCTTC.

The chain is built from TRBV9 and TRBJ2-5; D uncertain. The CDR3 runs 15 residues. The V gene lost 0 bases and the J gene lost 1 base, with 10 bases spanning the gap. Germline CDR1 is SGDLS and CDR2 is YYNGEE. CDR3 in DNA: TGTGCCAGCAGCGTAGGGGCAGCAACCCAAGAGACCCAGTACTTC. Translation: CASSVGAATQETQYF.

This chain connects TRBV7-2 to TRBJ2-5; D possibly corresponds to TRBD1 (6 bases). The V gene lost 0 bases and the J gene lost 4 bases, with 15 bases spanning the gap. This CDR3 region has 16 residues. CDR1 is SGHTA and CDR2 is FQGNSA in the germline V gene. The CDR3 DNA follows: TGTGCCAGCAGCTTAGCGGACAGTTGGGGGCGAGAGACCCAGTACTTC. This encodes CASSLADSWGRETQYF.

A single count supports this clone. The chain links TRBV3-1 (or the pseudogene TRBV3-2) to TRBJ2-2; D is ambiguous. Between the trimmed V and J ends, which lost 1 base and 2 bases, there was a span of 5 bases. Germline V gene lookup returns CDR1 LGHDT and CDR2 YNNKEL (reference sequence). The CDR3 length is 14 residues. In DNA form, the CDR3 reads TGTGCCAGCAGCCAAGGTGTTAACACCGGGGAGCTGTTTTTT. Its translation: CASSQGVNTGELFF.

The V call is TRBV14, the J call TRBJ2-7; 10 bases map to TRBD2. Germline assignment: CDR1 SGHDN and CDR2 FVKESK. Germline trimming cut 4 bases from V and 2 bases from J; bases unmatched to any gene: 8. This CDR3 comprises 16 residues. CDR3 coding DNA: TGTGCCAGCAGCCCCCGAACTAGCGGGATTCCCTACGAGCAGTACTTC. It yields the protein CASSPRTSGIPYEQYF.

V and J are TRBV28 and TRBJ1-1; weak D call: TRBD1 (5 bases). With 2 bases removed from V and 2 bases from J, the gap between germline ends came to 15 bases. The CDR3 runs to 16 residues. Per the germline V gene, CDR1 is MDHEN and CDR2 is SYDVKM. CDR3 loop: CASSLGHGRANTEAFF. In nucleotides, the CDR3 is TGTGCCAGCAGTTTAGGTCACGGCAGGGCAAACACTGAAGCTTTCTTT.

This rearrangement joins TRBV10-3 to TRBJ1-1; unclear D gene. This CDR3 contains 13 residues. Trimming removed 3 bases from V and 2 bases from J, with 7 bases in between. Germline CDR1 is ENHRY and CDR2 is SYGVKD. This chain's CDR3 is CAISETYNTEAFF. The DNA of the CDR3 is TGTGCCATCAGTGAAACATACAACACTGAAGCTTTCTTT.

The DNA of the CDR3 is TGTGCCAGCAGGGACGGCTCTGGAAACACCATATATTTT. Encoded protein: CASRDGSGNTIYF. This rearrangement joins TRBV7-9 to TRBJ1-3; no clear D gene. Germline loops: CDR1 SEHNR, CDR2 FQNEAQ (reference sequence). Trimming shortened V by 6 bases and J by 0 bases, and 6 bases separated the two germline ends. This CDR3 has 13 residues.